This is a list of T cell receptor beta chains from one sample in a study of T cells after yellow fever vaccination. In TCRdb, the 5' RACE reads were re-called with MiXCR into one record per CDR3 protein. The sample yields 550,000 or so distinct CDR3 sequences, less than 20% seen once. Sequences were derived from PBMCs, sampled 15 days after the yellow fever booster vaccination. Receptors originate from a man under 40 who received the YFV17D yellow fever vaccine. The CDR3 runs from the conserved cysteine through the conserved F or W. Each record gives: clone size, CDR3 length, D gene, J gene, V gene, CDR3 protein, CDR3 DNA. D genes are given only for firm matches. For some rows the clone size is stated as once, few or many, or as a class when expanded; others skip it.

clone_size: few; cdr3_length: 13; d_call: NA; j_call: TRBJ2-7; v_call: TRBV20-1; cdr3_aa: CSAKPLADYEQYF; cdr3_nt: TGCAGTGCTAAGCCCCTAGCCGACTACGAGCAGTACTTC
clone_size: NA; cdr3_length: 16; d_call: TRBD2; j_call: TRBJ2-1; v_call: TRBV29-1; cdr3_aa: CSVGLAGAYSYNEQFF; cdr3_nt: TGCAGCGTTGGACTAGCGGGAGCGTACTCCTACAATGAGCAGTTCTTC
clone_size: few; cdr3_length: 15; d_call: NA; j_call: TRBJ1-3; v_call: TRBV12-3/TRBV12-4; cdr3_aa: CASSFPRGVGNTIYF; cdr3_nt: TGTGCCAGCAGTTTCCCCCGGGGGGTGGGAAACACCATATATTTT
clone_size: many; cdr3_length: 13; d_call: NA; j_call: TRBJ2-2; v_call: TRBV4-3; cdr3_aa: CASSHSISGELFF; cdr3_nt: TGCGCCAGCAGCCACTCTATCTCCGGGGAGCTGTTTTTT
clone_size: NA; cdr3_length: 17; d_call: NA; j_call: TRBJ1-6; v_call: TRBV4-3; cdr3_aa: CASSQDGLTSSNSPLHF; cdr3_nt: TGCGCCAGCAGCCAAGATGGACTGACAAGTAGTAATTCACCCCTCCACTTT
clone_size: few; cdr3_length: 16; d_call: TRBD2; j_call: TRBJ2-5; v_call: TRBV20-1; cdr3_aa: CSAMLGPSGSQETQYF; cdr3_nt: TGCAGTGCCATGCTGGGGCCTAGCGGGTCCCAAGAGACCCAGTACTTC
clone_size: NA; cdr3_length: 17; d_call: TRBD1; j_call: TRBJ2-2; v_call: TRBV4-3; cdr3_aa: CASSQDWRTGETGELFF; cdr3_nt: TGCGCCAGCAGCCAAGATTGGCGGACAGGGGAGACCGGGGAGCTGTTTTTT
clone_size: few; cdr3_length: 14; d_call: NA; j_call: TRBJ2-3; v_call: TRBV12-3/TRBV12-4; cdr3_aa: CASSEAASTDTQYF; cdr3_nt: TGTGCCAGCAGTGAAGCGGCTAGCACAGATACGCAGTATTTT
clone_size: NA; cdr3_length: 17; d_call: TRBD2; j_call: TRBJ2-3; v_call: TRBV12-3/TRBV12-4; cdr3_aa: CASSFFPAGGQTDTQYF; cdr3_nt: TGTGCCAGCAGTTTTTTCCCTGCGGGAGGGCAAACAGATACGCAGTATTTT
clone_size: NA; cdr3_length: 14; d_call: NA; j_call: TRBJ2-1; v_call: TRBV28; cdr3_aa: CASSPPPGPREQFF; cdr3_nt: TGTGCCAGCAGTCCCCCCCCGGGGCCCCGGGAGCAGTTCTTC
clone_size: few; cdr3_length: 15; d_call: NA; j_call: TRBJ2-2; v_call: TRBV6-1; cdr3_aa: CASRGRTMGTGELFF; cdr3_nt: TGTGCCAGCAGAGGAAGGACAATGGGCACCGGGGAGCTGTTTTTT
clone_size: few; cdr3_length: 15; d_call: NA; j_call: TRBJ1-5; v_call: TRBV20-1; cdr3_aa: CSASDGVLSNQPQHF; cdr3_nt: TGCAGTGCCTCTGATGGGGTTTTAAGCAATCAGCCCCAGCATTTT
clone_size: NA; cdr3_length: 18; d_call: TRBD2; j_call: TRBJ2-7; v_call: TRBV15; cdr3_aa: CATSSYGQAGGFGYEQYF; cdr3_nt: TGTGCCACCAGCAGCTACGGGCAAGCGGGAGGTTTTGGCTACGAGCAGTACTTC
clone_size: few; cdr3_length: 14; d_call: TRBD1; j_call: TRBJ1-2; v_call: TRBV27; cdr3_aa: CASSLGQGVGGYTF; cdr3_nt: TGTGCCAGCAGTTTGGGACAGGGGGTCGGTGGCTACACCTTC
clone_size: NA; cdr3_length: 14; d_call: TRBD2; j_call: TRBJ2-5; v_call: TRBV12-3/TRBV12-4; cdr3_aa: CASSLAGASETQYF; cdr3_nt: TGTGCCAGCAGTCTCGCGGGAGCTTCTGAGACCCAGTACTTC